Listed here is a single T cell receptor (beta chain). Clones were sequenced by immunoSEQ multiplex PCR, and TCRdb holds only the in-frame ones, with some missing. The sample shows tens of thousands of clones, 79% of them seen only once. The data derive from a study of OX40 agonist ivuxolimab in advanced cancers. Per the germline V gene, CDR1 is SGDLS and CDR2 is YYNGEE. The ends lost 4 bases at V and 4 bases at J; junction bases unmatched: 7. The CDR3 sequence is 14 residues long. Sequenced here: CD4+ or CD8+ T cells sorted from blood, sampled in a trial of the OX40 agonist ivuxolimab. The chain has TRBV9 and TRBJ2-5, with 7 bases fitting TRBD1. The origin of this receptor is an adult with an advanced solid tumor such as melanoma, head and neck, liver or kidney cancer. The CDR3 region is CASSPQTGRETQYF. CDR3 coding DNA: TGTGCCAGCAGCCCGCAGACAGGGAGAGAGACCCAGTACTTC.